One sample yielded the 4 T cell receptor beta chains listed below, sequenced in a study of CD8 T cells in Susac syndrome. Random-hexamer reverse transcription was applied to about 0.45 to 1 ug RNA. TCRdb passed the immunoSEQ multiplex PCR reads through MiXCR, listing each CDR3 protein once. Here the sample spans approximately 190,000 distinct CDR3 sequences, roughly 94% being singletons. The source material was CD8+ T cells from PBMCs. These receptors all come from a human donor with Susac syndrome.

CDR3 residues: CASSYASEQYF. The CDR3 bases are TGTGCCAGCAGTTACGCTTCCGAGCAGTACTTC. J is TRBJ2-7 and V is TRBV6-6; no clear D gene. V was trimmed by 2 bases and J by 6 bases, leaving 5 bases between them. CDR1 and CDR2 from the germline V gene are MNHNY and SVGAGI (reference sequence). The CDR3 loop spans 11 amino acids.

This clonotype was seen only once. The chain couples TRBV5-1 to TRBJ2-7; 10 nucleotides line up with TRBD2. The CDR3 loop spans 14 amino acids. From germline, CDR1 is SGHRS and CDR2 YFSETQ. With V trimmed by 1 base and J by 3 bases, 1 base remained unmatched. Here the CDR3 reads CASSLTSGVYEQYF. The CDR3 nucleotides read TGCGCCAGCAGCTTGACTAGCGGGGTCTACGAGCAGTACTTC.

V usage is TRBV6-6 and J usage is TRBJ2-1; D unresolved. CDR1 and CDR2 from the germline V gene are MNHNY and SVGAGI (reference sequence). V lost 10 bases and J lost 3, with 7 bases in between. This CDR3 contains 11 residues. The CDR3 sequence is CATAVYNEQFF. CDR3 nucleotide sequence: TGTGCCACCGCAGTCTACAATGAGCAGTTCTTC.

V is TRBV5-1 and J is TRBJ2-1, with D uncertain. The germline V gene has CDR1 SGHRS and CDR2 YFSETQ. This CDR3 contains 12 residues. For the CDR3, the DNA is TGCGCAGCTGTCATGGGAAGCAATGAGCAGTTCTTC. This translates into CAAVMGSNEQFF.